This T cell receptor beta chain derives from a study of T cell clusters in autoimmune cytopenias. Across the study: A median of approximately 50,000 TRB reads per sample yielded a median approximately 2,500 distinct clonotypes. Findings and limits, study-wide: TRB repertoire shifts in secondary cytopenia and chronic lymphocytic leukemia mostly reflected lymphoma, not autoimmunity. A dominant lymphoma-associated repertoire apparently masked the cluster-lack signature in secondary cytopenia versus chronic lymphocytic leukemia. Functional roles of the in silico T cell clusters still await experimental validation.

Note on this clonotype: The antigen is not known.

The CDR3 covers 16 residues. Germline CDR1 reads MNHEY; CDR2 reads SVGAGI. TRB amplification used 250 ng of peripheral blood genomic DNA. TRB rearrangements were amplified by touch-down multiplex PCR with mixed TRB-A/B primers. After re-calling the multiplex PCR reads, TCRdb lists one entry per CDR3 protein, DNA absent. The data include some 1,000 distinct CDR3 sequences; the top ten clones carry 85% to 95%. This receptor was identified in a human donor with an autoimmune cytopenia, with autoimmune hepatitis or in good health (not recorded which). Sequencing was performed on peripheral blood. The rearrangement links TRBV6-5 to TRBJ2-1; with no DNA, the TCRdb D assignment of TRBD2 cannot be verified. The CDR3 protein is CASSYVAGVGYNEQFF.